Only a few counts were recorded for the clone carrying this T cell receptor (beta chain). TCRdb ran MiXCR on the 5' RACE reads and lists one entry per CDR3 protein. The repertoire holds roughly 130,000 distinct CDR3 sequences, with approximately 15% as singletons. This sample was taken from a study of T-cell memory formation after mild COVID-19. The germline V gene encodes CDR1 SGHTA and CDR2 FQGTGA. This CDR3 region has 13 residues. Trimming pared 0 bases from V and 9 bases from J, leaving 9 bases between. This clonotype was obtained from a man between 18 and 29 years old who had mild COVID-19 (a few samples of this study predate the infection). Cell type and time point are not known. The source material was PBMCs or a T cell subset sorted from them (not recorded which). V gene TRBV7-3 combines with J gene TRBJ2-1; no clear D. CDR3 region: CASSLTIGGEQFF. The CDR3 bases are TGTGCCAGCAGCTTAACGATCGGTGGTGAGCAGTTCTTC. Looking up the rest from reference TRBV7-3 and TRBJ2-1 gives the full variable domain: GAGVSQTPSNKVTEKGKYVELRCDPISGHTALYWYRQSLGQGPEFLIYFQGTGAADDSGLPNDRFFAVRPEGSVSTLKIQRTERGDSAVYLCASSLTIGGEQFFGPGTRLTVL.